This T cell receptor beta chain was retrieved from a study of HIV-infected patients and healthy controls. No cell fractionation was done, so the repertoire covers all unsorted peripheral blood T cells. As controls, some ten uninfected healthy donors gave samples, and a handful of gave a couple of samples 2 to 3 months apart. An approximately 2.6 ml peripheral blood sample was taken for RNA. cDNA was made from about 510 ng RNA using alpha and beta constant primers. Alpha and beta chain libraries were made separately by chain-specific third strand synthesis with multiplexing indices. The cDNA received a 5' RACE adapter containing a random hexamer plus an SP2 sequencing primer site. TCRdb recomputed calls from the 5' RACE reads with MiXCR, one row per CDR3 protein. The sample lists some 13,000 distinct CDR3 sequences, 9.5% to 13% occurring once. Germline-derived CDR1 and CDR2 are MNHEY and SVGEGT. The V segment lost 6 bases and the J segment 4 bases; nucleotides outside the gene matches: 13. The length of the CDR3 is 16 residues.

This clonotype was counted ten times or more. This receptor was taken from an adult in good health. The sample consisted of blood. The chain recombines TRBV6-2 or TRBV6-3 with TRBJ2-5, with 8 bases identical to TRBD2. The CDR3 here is CASSPVRPAGAETQYF. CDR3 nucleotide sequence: TGTGCCAGCAGCCCCGTTCGACCAGCGGGAGCAGAGACCCAGTACTTC.